This T cell receptor (beta chain) comes out of a study of T cells in Graves' hyperthyroidism and ophthalmopathy. Hyperthyroidism, newly diagnosed and lasting under 2 months, affected patients aged 18 to 65. Uncontrolled infection, other autoimmune disease, pregnancy or lactation barred patients from enrollment. Diagnoses used clinical symptoms, serum thyroxine and TRAb, thyroid ultrasound and orbital computed tomography. TCR beta CDR3 sequences were amplified from RNA transcripts. HTBI primers were the set used in a first-round RT-PCR of the TCR CDR3. MiXCR, run by TCRdb on the multiplex PCR reads, gives a single entry per CDR3 protein. This sample has around 580,000 distinct CDR3 sequences, with 46% found just once. Germline V CDR1 and CDR2: SGHTS, YDEGEE. Trimming removed 4 bases at V and 6 bases at J, with 20 bases between. The CDR3 extends over 15 amino acids. This clonotype was recorded at least ten times. The antigen is unknown.

Study results and caveats: In the blood, most expanded thyroid clonotypes above 0.001 appeared as well.

The sequence derives from a woman under 30 with Graves' hyperthyroidism. The sequenced sample consisted of peripheral blood or thyroid tissue (not recorded which). The chain joins TRBV5-8 to TRBJ2-7; D could derive from TRBD1 or TRBD2 (5 bases each). CDR3 sequence: CASSRRTQGSAEQYF. CDR3 coding DNA: TGTGCCAGCAGCAGGAGGACCCAGGGATCCGCCGAGCAGTACTTC.